This is a list of T cell receptor beta chains from one sample in a study of blood T cells in healthy people across ages. One entry per CDR3 protein, called by TCRdb with MiXCR from the 5' RACE reads. This sample yields just over 800,000 distinct CDR3 sequences, of which approximately 59% are seen a single time; about a quarter belongs to the top ten. Sequencing was performed on blood. These receptors came from a man aged 25 to 40 in good health. Each CDR3 is given without its conserved first and last residue.

ASSPWRGGEYEQY TRBJ2-7 13 TRBV28
ASSPPSSDNYGYT TRBJ1-2 13 TRBV18
SVGRDSPYEQY . 11 TRBV29-1
ASSLPKGAQTKNIQY TRBJ2-4 15 TRBV7-9
ASSQEATIGETQY TRBJ2-5 13 TRBV14
ASSTGREEHEQY . 12 TRBV28
ASRREATNEKLF TRBJ1-4 12 TRBV5-6
ARGIRTGETQY TRBJ2-5 11 TRBV6-1
ASRRTAGQQETQY . 13 TRBV9
ASSQGPLGQDYGYT TRBJ1-2 14 TRBV4-2
ASSPYTGKGTEAF TRBJ1-1 13 TRBV6-2/TRBV6-3
ASSGLAGKTDTQY TRBJ2-3 13 TRBV9
SAQGSLASDEQF TRBJ2-1 12 TRBV20-1
ASSYSGTGQETQY TRBJ2-5 13 TRBV6-5
ASSLGDRPHYGYT TRBJ1-2 13 TRBV11-2
ASSQHRGKDEQY TRBJ2-7 12 TRBV4-2
SARLAGDTDTQY TRBJ2-3 12 TRBV20-1
ATRLVPGSGYEQY TRBJ2-7 13 TRBV28
SAQAEADTQY TRBJ2-3 10 TRBV29-1
SAATGGTDTQY TRBJ2-3 11 TRBV29-1
ASSLRQEGRGGNQPQH TRBJ1-5 16 TRBV5-6
ASSWRRDSPPH TRBJ1-6 11 TRBV7-2
ASSFGTGPSPDTQY TRBJ2-3 14 TRBV12-3/TRBV12-4
SARPWDTQY TRBJ2-3 9 TRBV20-1
ASSQEVSGFETQF . 13 TRBV4-2
ASSVGLAGGNTGELF TRBJ2-2 15 TRBV9
SVMSGTNSYEQY TRBJ2-7 12 TRBV20-1
SGQRSGELF TRBJ2-2 9 TRBV29-1
SAGIAGGTYNEQF TRBJ2-1 13 TRBV20-1
ASRSTKAPYEQY TRBJ2-7 12 TRBV6-5
SAEGQSYNEQY TRBJ2-7 11 TRBV20-1
ASTLEASYNSPLH TRBJ1-6 13 TRBV28
ASSNPGAGAPLH TRBJ1-6 12 TRBV12-3/TRBV12-4
SATNTEAF TRBJ1-1 8 TRBV20-1
ASSQDWAQENNEQY TRBJ2-5 14 TRBV4-2
ASSPPSGADTQY TRBJ2-3 12 TRBV2
ASSYSTPVSGQPQH TRBJ1-5 14 TRBV6-6
ASSYVGQYTDPQY TRBJ2-3 13 TRBV6-2/TRBV6-3
SASQDRAYEQF TRBJ2-1 11 TRBV20-1
ASSVIPGERDEQF TRBJ2-1 13 TRBV9
ATSDPTGGTDTQY TRBJ2-3 13 TRBV24-1
ASSRTRNKSYEKTQY TRBJ2-5 15 TRBV6-2/TRBV6-3
ASSPIIEGLAGRQETQY TRBJ2-5 17 TRBV6-2/TRBV6-3
SVVGRGPDYGYT TRBJ1-2 12 TRBV29-1
ASSPLPGLKETQY TRBJ2-5 13 TRBV6-5